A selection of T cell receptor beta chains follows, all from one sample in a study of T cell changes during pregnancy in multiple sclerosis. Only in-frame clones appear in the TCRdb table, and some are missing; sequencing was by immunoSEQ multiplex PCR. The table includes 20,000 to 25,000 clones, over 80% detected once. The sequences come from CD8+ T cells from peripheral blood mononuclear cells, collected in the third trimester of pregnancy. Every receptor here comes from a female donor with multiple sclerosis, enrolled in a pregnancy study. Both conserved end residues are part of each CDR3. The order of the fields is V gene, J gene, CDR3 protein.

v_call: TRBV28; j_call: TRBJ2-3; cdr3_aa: CASSPMIGVGTDTQYF
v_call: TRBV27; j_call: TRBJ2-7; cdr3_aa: CASSIFRDSSYEQYF
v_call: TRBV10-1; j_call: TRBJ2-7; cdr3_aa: CASSEGLAGSYEQYF
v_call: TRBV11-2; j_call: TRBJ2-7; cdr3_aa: CASSLLPLWSSYEQYF
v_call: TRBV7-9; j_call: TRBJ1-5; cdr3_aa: CASSNTGGPYSNQPQHF
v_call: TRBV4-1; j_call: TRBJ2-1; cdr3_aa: CASSQDLGGLIFSYNEQFF
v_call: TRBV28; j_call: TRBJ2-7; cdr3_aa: CASSLGTPPPGYEQYF
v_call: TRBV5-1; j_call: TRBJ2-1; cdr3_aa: CASTPDSSNEQFF
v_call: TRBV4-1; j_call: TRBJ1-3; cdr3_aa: CASSQDTHSSGNTIYF
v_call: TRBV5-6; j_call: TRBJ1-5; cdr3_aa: CASSRRQGNQPQHF
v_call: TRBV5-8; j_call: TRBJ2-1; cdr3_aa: CASSSGYRRDEQFF
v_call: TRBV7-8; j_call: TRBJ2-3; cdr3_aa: CASSLLAGGTDTQYF